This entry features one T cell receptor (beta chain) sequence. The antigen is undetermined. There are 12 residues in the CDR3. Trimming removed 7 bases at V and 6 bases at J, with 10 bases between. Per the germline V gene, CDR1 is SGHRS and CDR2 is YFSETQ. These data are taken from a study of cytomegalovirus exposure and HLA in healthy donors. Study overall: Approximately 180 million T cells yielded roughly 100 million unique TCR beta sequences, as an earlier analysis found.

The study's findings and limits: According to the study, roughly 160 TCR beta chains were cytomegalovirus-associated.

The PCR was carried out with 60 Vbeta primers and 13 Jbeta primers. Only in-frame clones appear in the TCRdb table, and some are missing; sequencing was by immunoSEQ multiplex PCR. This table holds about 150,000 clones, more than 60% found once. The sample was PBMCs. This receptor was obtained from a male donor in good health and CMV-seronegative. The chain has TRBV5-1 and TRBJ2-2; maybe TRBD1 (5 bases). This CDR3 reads CASSQVAGELFF. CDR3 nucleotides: TGCGCCAGCTCACAGGTTGCCGGGGAGCTGTTTTTT.